This T cell receptor (beta chain) was sequenced in a study of CD8+ T cells in alopecia areata. Both peripheral blood and punch biopsies of lesional scalp skin were obtained from patients who had alopecia areata. Germline V gives CDR1 SQVTM, CDR2 ANQGSEA. CDR3 length: 14 residues. V was trimmed by 3 bases and J by 6 bases, leaving 15 bases between them. The sequencing template was cDNA reverse transcribed from extracted RNA. Method: immunoSEQ multiplex PCR; TCRdb's copy keeps in-frame clones and lacks some. The sample consists of 160,000 or so clones, about 70% of them appearing once. The receptor was derived from a human donor with alopecia areata. The chain has TRBV29-1 and TRBJ2-1; D gene uncertain. Here the sequenced sample was CD8+ T cells sorted from blood, taken at week 0. This CDR3 reads CSVDSPFDINEQFF. The CDR3 DNA sequence: TGCAGCGTTGATTCCCCCTTCGATATCAATGAGCAGTTCTTC.